These 3 T cell receptor beta chains were all obtained from the same sample, sequenced in a study of cytomegalovirus exposure and HLA in healthy donors. Primers included in the PCR were 60 Vbeta and 13 Jbeta primers. Profiling relied on immunoSEQ multiplex PCR, and the TCRdb table lists in-frame clones only, not all of them. Among roughly 150,000 clones listed, 70% to 80% were seen once. Sequencing was done on a sample of PBMCs. Receptor source: a woman aged 40-49 years in good health and CMV-seronegative.

The chain couples TRBV5-4 to TRBJ2-5; weak D call: TRBD1 (6 bases). From germline, CDR1 is SGHNT and CDR2 YYREEE (reference sequence). V was pared by 0 bases and J by 1 base, with 10 bases between. This CDR3 region has 15 residues. The CDR3 loop reads CASSLANRVQETQYF. The CDR3, as DNA: TGTGCCAGCAGCTTGGCGAACAGGGTCCAAGAGACCCAGTACTTC.

The chain recombines TRBV2 with TRBJ1-2; 8 positions agree with TRBD1. The CDR3 consists of 14 residues. Germline assignment: CDR1 SNHLY and CDR2 FYNNEI. Trimming took 3 bases from V and 8 from J; bases not matched to a gene: 8. For the CDR3, the DNA is TGTGCCAGCAGTGACCTGACAGGGGTAGGCGGCTACACCTTC. It translates to CASSDLTGVGGYTF.

This rearrangement joins TRBV7-6 to TRBJ2-7, with 7 bases lining up with TRBD2. This CDR3 spans 15 amino acids. The V and J ends lost 5 bases and 2 bases, in that order; junction bases with no gene match: 9. Germline CDR1 is SGHVS and CDR2 is FNYEAQ. The CDR3 reads CASSLSPGGAYEQYF. The CDR3 DNA is TGTGCCAGCAGCCTTAGCCCGGGAGGAGCCTACGAGCAGTACTTC.